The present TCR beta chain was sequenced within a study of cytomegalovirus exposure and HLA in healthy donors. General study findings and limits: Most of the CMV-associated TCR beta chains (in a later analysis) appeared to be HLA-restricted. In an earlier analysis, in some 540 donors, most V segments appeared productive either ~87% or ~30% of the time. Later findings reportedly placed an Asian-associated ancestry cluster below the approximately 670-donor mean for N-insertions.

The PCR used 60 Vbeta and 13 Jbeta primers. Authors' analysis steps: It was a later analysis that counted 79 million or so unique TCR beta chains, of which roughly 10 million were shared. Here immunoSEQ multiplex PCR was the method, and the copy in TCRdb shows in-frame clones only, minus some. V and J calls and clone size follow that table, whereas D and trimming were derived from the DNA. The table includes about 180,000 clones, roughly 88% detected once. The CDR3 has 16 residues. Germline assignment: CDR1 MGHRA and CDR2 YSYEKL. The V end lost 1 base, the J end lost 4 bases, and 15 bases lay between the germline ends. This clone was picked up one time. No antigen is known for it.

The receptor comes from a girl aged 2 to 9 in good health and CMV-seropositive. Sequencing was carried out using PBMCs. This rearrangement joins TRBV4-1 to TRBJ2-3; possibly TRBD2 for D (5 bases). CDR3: CASSQGYGGSADTQYF. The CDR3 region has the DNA TGCGCCAGCAGCCAAGGGTACGGAGGCAGCGCAGATACGCAGTATTTT.